These 7 T cell receptor beta chains originate from one sample sequenced in a study of post-analysis software for immune sequencing data. Study observations and caveats: Controls had lower frequencies than patients of about five TRBV segments, which included TRBV5-6, TRBV5-1 and TRBV20-1.

What these receptors recognize is not known. TCR beta cDNA libraries had unique molecular identifiers. TCRdb used MiXCR to reprocess the PCR reads, holding one entry per CDR3 protein. Of about 570,000 distinct CDR3 sequences in the sample, roughly 34% were seen once. The sample consisted of blood. Receptor source: a girl aged 2-17 years with multiple sclerosis.

The chain couples TRBV2 to TRBJ2-7, with D unresolved. V shed 5 bases and J shed 0 bases, with 14 bases lying between them. The CDR3 is 15 amino acids. Germline loops: CDR1 SNHLY, CDR2 FYNNEI. In DNA, the CDR3 is TGTGCCAGCAGTCCTCATCGGGTGGGCTCCTACGAGCAGTACTTC. Amino acids: CASSPHRVGSYEQYF.

This clonotype came up many times. The chain combines TRBV10-3 with TRBJ1-5, with D perhaps matching TRBD1 (5 bases). This CDR3 comprises 14 residues. With 5 bases removed from V and 5 bases from J, the gap between germline ends came to 13 bases. Germline assignment: CDR1 ENHRY and CDR2 SYGVKD. Here the CDR3 reads CAISNAGSDQPQHF. DNA for the CDR3: TGTGCCATCAGTAATGCAGGGTCCGATCAGCCCCAGCATTTT.

In its sample, this clonotype was seen a few times. The rearrangement links TRBV5-1 to TRBJ2-3, with TRBD2 matching over 11 bases. V dropped 4 bases and J dropped 0; count of bases not matched to a gene: 4. Germline-derived CDR1 and CDR2 are SGHRS and YFSETQ. The CDR3 extends over 16 amino acids. The CDR3 DNA reads as TGCGCCAGCAGCCATCGGACTAGCGGGAGCACAGATACGCAGTATTTT. Its protein product is CASSHRTSGSTDTQYF.

This chain links TRBV11-2 with TRBJ2-3, with 7 bases identical to TRBD2. Germline CDR1 reads SGHAT; CDR2 reads FQNNGV. J gave up 6 bases and V 2 bases, and 23 bases lay outside the gene matches. This CDR3 is built from 20 residues. The CDR3 sequence: CASSLLPRPPGGSGMDTQYF. The CDR3 DNA is TGTGCCAGCAGCTTACTCCCACGCCCACCCGGGGGGTCGGGTATGGATACGCAGTATTTT. The full variable domain, completed using reference TRBV11-2 and TRBJ2-3, is EAGVAQSPRYKIIEKRQSVAFWCNPISGHATLYWYQQILGQGPKLLIQFQNNGVVDDSQLPKDRFSAERLKGVDSTLKIQPAKLEDSAVYLCASSLLPRPPGGSGMDTQYFGPGTRLTVL.

This clonotype was counted a few times. V gene TRBV29-1 combines with J gene TRBJ2-1, with no clear D. Germline CDR1 is SQVTM and CDR2 is ANQGSEA. The CDR3 totals 13 residues. V gave up 7 bases and J gave up 0 bases, with 10 bases separating them. The CDR3 reads CSAGQSSYNEQFF. The CDR3 bases are TGCAGCGCGGGCCAGAGCTCCTACAATGAGCAGTTCTTC.

This clonotype was picked up many times. V gene TRBV20-1 combines with J gene TRBJ2-7, with D tentatively TRBD1 or TRBD2 (5 bases each). The CDR3 length is 12 residues. Germline V CDR1 and CDR2: DFQATT, SNEGSKA (reference sequence). The CDR3 region is CSETGARGEQYF. In DNA, the CDR3 is TGCAGCGAGACCGGGGCCCGAGGCGAGCAGTACTTC.

The chain employs TRBV20-1 and TRBJ2-4; 8 positions match TRBD1. V trimming: 6 bases; J trimming: 5 bases; junction bases outside the gene matches: 12. The CDR3 loop spans 15 amino acids. Per the germline V gene, CDR1 is DFQATT and CDR2 is SNEGSKA (reference sequence). The CDR3 DNA follows: TGCAGTGCCCAAATGTTCAGGGGGCCCGAAAACATTCAGTACTTC. Translation: CSAQMFRGPENIQYF.